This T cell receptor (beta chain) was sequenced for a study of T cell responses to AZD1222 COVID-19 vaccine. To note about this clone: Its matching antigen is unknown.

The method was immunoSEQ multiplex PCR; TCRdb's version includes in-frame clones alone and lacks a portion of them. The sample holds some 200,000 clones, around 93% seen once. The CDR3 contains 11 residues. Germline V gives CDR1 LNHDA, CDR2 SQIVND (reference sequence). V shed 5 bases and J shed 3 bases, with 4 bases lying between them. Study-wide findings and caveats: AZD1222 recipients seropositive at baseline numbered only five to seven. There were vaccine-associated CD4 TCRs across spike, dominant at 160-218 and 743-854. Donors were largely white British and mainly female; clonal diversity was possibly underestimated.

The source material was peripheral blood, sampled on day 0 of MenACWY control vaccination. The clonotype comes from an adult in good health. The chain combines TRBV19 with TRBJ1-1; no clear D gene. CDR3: CASSDYTEAFF. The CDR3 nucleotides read TGTGCCAGTAGTGATTACACTGAAGCTTTCTTT.